These 21 T cell receptor beta chains originate from one sample sequenced in a study of post-analysis software for immune sequencing data. Unique molecular identifiers featured in each of the TCR beta cDNA libraries. TCRdb re-called the PCR reads with MiXCR, one entry per CDR3 protein. The sample contains hundreds of thousands of distinct CDR3 sequences, around 50% of which appear only once. Findings and limits, study-wide: Relative to controls, patients had several TRBV segments at higher frequency, with TRBV5-6, TRBV5-1 and TRBV20-1 among these.

These receptors are not linked to any known antigen. Sequencing was done on a sample of blood. The receptors were sampled from a girl aged 5-17 years with multiple sclerosis.

The CDR3 DNA follows: TGCAGCGTCCTCCCGGACAGGGTAGGCTACACCTTC. The encoded protein is CSVLPDRVGYTF. J is TRBJ1-2 and V is TRBV29-1; TRBD1 agrees at 8 bases. J lost 8 bases, V lost 6 bases, and 8 bases had no gene match. This CDR3 has 12 residues. Per germline, CDR1 SQVTM and CDR2 ANQGSEA.

The V and J genes are TRBV5-1 and TRBJ2-1; 7 bases map to TRBD1. V lost 4 bases to trimming and J lost 4 bases; unmatched junction nucleotides: 8. The germline gives CDR1 SGHRS, CDR2 YFSETQ. CDR3 length: 15 residues. The CDR3 protein is CASSTAGTEYNEQFF. The CDR3 DNA is TGCGCCAGCAGCACCGCCGGGACAGAGTACAATGAGCAGTTCTTC. Based on the CDR3 plus reference TRBV5-1 and TRBJ2-1, the full variable domain is KAGVTQTPRYLIKTRGQQVTLSCSPISGHRSVSWYQQTPGQGLQFLFEYFSETQRNKGNFPGRFSGRQFSNSRSEMNVSTLELGDSALYLCASSTAGTEYNEQFFGPGTRLTVL.

This clonotype occurred a few times. The chain is built from TRBV7-9 and TRBJ2-1, with 11 bases fitting TRBD2. The V and J ends lost 1 base and 2 bases, in that order; junction bases with no gene match: 10. Germline-derived CDR1 and CDR2 are SEHNR and FQNEAQ (reference sequence). The CDR3 has 19 amino acids. CDR3 sequence (DNA): TGTGCCAGCAGCTTAGTAGCGGGAGGGCCGCGAGAAACCTACAATGAGCAGTTCTTC. This encodes CASSLVAGGPRETYNEQFF. The variable domain in full, with the rest retrieved from reference TRBV7-9 and TRBJ2-1, is DTGVSQNPRHKITKRGQNVTFRCDPISEHNRLYWYRQTLGQGPEFLTYFQNEAQLEKSRLLSDRFSAERPKGSFSTLEIQRTEQGDSAMYLCASSLVAGGPRETYNEQFFGPGTRLTVL.

The chain combines TRBV20-1 with TRBJ2-1, with D possibly TRBD2 on 7 matching bases. V was trimmed by 3 bases and J by 0 bases, leaving 15 bases between them. Germline V gene data show CDR1 as DFQATT and CDR2 as SNEGSKA (reference sequence). The CDR3 has 16 residues. Here the CDR3 reads CSASGGRESSYNEQFF. The CDR3 DNA is TGCAGTGCTAGTGGGGGGCGGGAGAGCTCCTACAATGAGCAGTTCTTC.

This chain joins TRBV25-1 and TRBJ2-1; D is uncertain. V was cut by 4 bases and J by 4 bases, with 2 bases left in between. The CDR3 is 11 amino acids. The germline gives CDR1 MGHDK, CDR2 SYGVNS. CDR3 sequence (DNA): TGTGCCAGCAGTGTTTACAATGAGCAGTTCTTC. Its translation: CASSVYNEQFF.

The chain recombines TRBV5-1 with TRBJ2-7, with D possibly matching TRBD2 (7 bases). The CDR3 is 15 amino acids. The V end was cut by 3 bases, the J end by 0 bases, with 13 bases between. Germline V CDR1 and CDR2: SGHRS, YFSETQ. The CDR3 protein is CASSWGLQGSYEQYF. The CDR3 DNA reads as TGCGCCAGCAGCTGGGGACTACAGGGCTCCTACGAGCAGTACTTC. The full variable domain, in which reference TRBV5-1 and TRBJ2-7 provide the parts outside the CDR3, is KAGVTQTPRYLIKTRGQQVTLSCSPISGHRSVSWYQQTPGQGLQFLFEYFSETQRNKGNFPGRFSGRQFSNSRSEMNVSTLELGDSALYLCASSWGLQGSYEQYFGPGTRLTVT.

This clonotype has a handful of counts. This chain joins TRBV6-5 and TRBJ1-4, with unresolved D. V was trimmed by 0 bases and J by 7 bases, leaving 12 bases between them. CDR3 length equals 15 residues. The V gene's germline CDR1 is MNHEY and CDR2 SVGAGI. Here the CDR3 reads CASSYSLRRGEKLFF. The CDR3 DNA sequence: TGTGCCAGCAGTTACTCGTTAAGGAGAGGTGAAAAACTGTTTTTT.

This clonotype was recorded many times. The J gene is TRBJ2-3, the V gene TRBV20-1; D unresolved. Germline CDR1 and CDR2: DFQATT and SNEGSKA (reference sequence). V lost 1 base and J lost 1, with 6 bases in between. This CDR3 has 13 residues. This chain's CDR3 is CSARVAGTDTQYF. The DNA for the CDR3 is TGCAGTGCTAGAGTGGCTGGCACAGATACGCAGTATTTT.

This clonotype was recorded a few times. This sequence joins TRBV6-5 and TRBJ2-7; D ambiguous. This CDR3 has 14 amino acids. The V end lost 0 bases, the J end lost 7 bases, and 13 bases lay between the germline ends. Germline V CDR1 and CDR2: MNHEY, SVGAGI. CDR3 region: CASSYSARQNEQYF. CDR3 DNA sequence: TGTGCCAGCAGTTACTCAGCGCGCCAAAATGAGCAGTACTTC.

The chain recombines TRBV11-2 with TRBJ2-7; D assignment may be TRBD1 or TRBD2 (5 bases each). Deletions cut 7 bases from V and 5 bases from J, with 15 bases between. Germline CDR1 reads SGHAT; CDR2 reads FQNNGV. The CDR3 contains 13 residues. The CDR3 spells CASTLVGDHEQYF. For the CDR3, the DNA is TGTGCCAGCACCCTTGTAGGGGACCACGAGCAGTACTTC. The full variable domain, its missing parts supplied by reference TRBV11-2 and TRBJ2-7, is EAGVAQSPRYKIIEKRQSVAFWCNPISGHATLYWYQQILGQGPKLLIQFQNNGVVDDSQLPKDRFSAERLKGVDSTLKIQPAKLEDSAVYLCASTLVGDHEQYFGPGTRLTVT.

The J gene is TRBJ2-4, the V gene TRBV6-6; TRBD1 agrees at 7 bases. The CDR3 sequence is 17 residues long. Germline trimming cut 2 bases from V and 1 base from J; bases unmatched to any gene: 8. Germline CDR1 is MNHNY and CDR2 is SVGAGI (reference sequence). The DNA of the CDR3 is TGTGCCAGCAGTTACCGTAGAGGGGGCGCGGCCAAAAACATTCAGTACTTC. Protein: CASSYRRGGAAKNIQYF.

This rearrangement joins TRBV20-1 to TRBJ2-4; possibly TRBD1 or TRBD2 for D (5 bases each). Trimming stripped 2 bases from V and 7 bases from J, with 21 bases between. The CDR3 totals 16 residues. Germline V gene sequence: CDR1 DFQATT, CDR2 SNEGSKA (reference sequence). The CDR3 sequence is CSARRPSGPRGNIQYF. The CDR3 DNA reads as TGCAGTGCTAGACGGCCCTCGGGACCCCGAGGGAACATTCAGTACTTC.

This clonotype was counted a few times. V usage is TRBV12-3 or TRBV12-4 and J usage is TRBJ2-1, with D unresolved. This CDR3 spans 16 amino acids. The ends were cut back, 3 bases at V and 0 bases at J, with 12 bases in the middle. The CDR3: CASSFSRGISYNEQFF. CDR3 in DNA: TGTGCCAGCAGTTTTAGCCGCGGCATCTCCTACAATGAGCAGTTCTTC.

V and J are TRBV5-1 and TRBJ2-3; D remains unclear. The CDR3 contains 17 residues. CDR1 is SGHRS and CDR2 is YFSETQ in the germline V gene. V was trimmed by 2 bases and J by 0 bases, leaving 16 bases between them. CDR3 protein: CASSLYYGTTSTDTQYF. In DNA, the CDR3 is TGCGCCAGCAGCTTATACTATGGAACTACCAGCACAGATACGCAGTATTTT.

The chain employs TRBV20-1 and TRBJ2-1; D uncertain. Germline CDR1 is DFQATT and CDR2 is SNEGSKA (reference sequence). The V end lost 3 bases, the J end lost 4 bases, and 16 bases lay between the germline ends. The CDR3 is made up of 15 amino acids. For the CDR3, the DNA is TGCAGTGCTAGTAGGAAGACACCTTTATACAATGAGCAGTTCTTC. Protein product: CSASRKTPLYNEQFF.

V is TRBV25-1 and J is TRBJ2-1; 12 nucleotides line up with TRBD2. The CDR3 has 15 amino acids. Looked up from germline, CDR1 is MGHDK and CDR2 is SYGVNS. The ends lost 4 bases at V and 2 bases at J; junction bases unmatched: 0. The CDR3 region is CASSGTSGAYNEQFF. The CDR3 DNA reads TGTGCCAGCAGTGGGACTAGCGGGGCCTACAATGAGCAGTTCTTC. Supplemented by reference TRBV25-1 and TRBJ2-1, the full variable domain reads EADIYQTPRYLVIGTGKKITLECSQTMGHDKMYWYQQDPGMELHLIHYSYGVNSTEKGDLSSESTVSRIRTEHFPLTLESARPSHTSQYLCASSGTSGAYNEQFFGPGTRLTVL.

This sequence joins TRBV20-1 and TRBJ2-1, with 13 bases identical to TRBD2. The trim removed 4 bases at V and 5 bases at J, leaving 2 bases unmatched. The CDR3 sequence is 14 residues long. CDR1 and CDR2 from the germline V gene are DFQATT and SNEGSKA (reference sequence). The CDR3 nucleotides are TGCAGTGCTACGGGACTAGCGGGGAACAATGAGCAGTTCTTC. Amino acid sequence: CSATGLAGNNEQFF.

This clonotype was counted a few times. The V and J genes are TRBV6-5 and TRBJ2-7; D is uncertain. Deletions cut 4 bases from V and 0 bases from J, with 13 bases between. Germline lookup yields CDR1 MNHEY and CDR2 SVGAGI. This CDR3 comprises 15 residues. The CDR3 nucleotides read TGTGCCAGCAGTTCCACAGAAACTCTCTCCTACGAGCAGTACTTC. Protein product: CASSSTETLSYEQYF.

This chain uses TRBV14 with TRBJ2-3, with 8 bases that match TRBD1. This CDR3 spans 16 amino acids. The V gene end was trimmed by 1 base and the J gene end by 3 bases; junction bases not matched to a gene: 6. Looked up from germline, CDR1 is SGHDN and CDR2 is FVKESK. CDR3 sequence: CASSQAVRGRTDTQYF. Written as DNA, the CDR3 is TGTGCCAGCAGCCAAGCGGTCAGGGGGCGAACAGATACGCAGTATTTT.

This sequence joins TRBV20-1 and TRBJ2-1, with D possibly TRBD2 on 7 matching bases. The CDR3 is made up of 16 amino acids. CDR1 is DFQATT, CDR2 SNEGSKA, per germline (reference sequence). With 4 bases removed from V and 3 bases from J, the gap between germline ends came to 19 bases. The DNA of the CDR3 is TGCAGTGCTACGTCGCAGGGGAGGGGCTTCTACAATGAGCAGTTCTTC. It translates to CSATSQGRGFYNEQFF.

This clonotype has only a few counts. The CDR3, as DNA: TGCCAAATTGAGGACCTGCACAATGAGCAGTTCTTC. Translation gives CQIEDLHNEQFF. The gene calls are TRBV29-1 and TRBJ2-1; no definite D call. The CDR3 is 12 amino acids. In germline, CDR1 is SQVTM, CDR2 ANQGSEA.